This TCR beta chain was identified during a study of shared clonotypes between healthy human individuals (TCRdb year 2020). General notes on the study: A couple of women and three men aged 18 to 49 years were included in the cohort. Per donor, three plates each were used for CD4 naive and CD4 memory, two for CD8 naive, and one for CD8 memory. Blood TCR repertoires of five healthy adults were deeply sequenced to estimate repertoire size and the extent of clonotype sharing between individuals. To increase sequencing depth and limit assay-specific biases, different laboratories used diverse techniques to prepare libraries and sequence TCR repertoires. Per donor, leukapheresis produced somewhere between about 0.9 and 9.5 billion PBMCs. The investigation overall reported the following: Based on pairwise subsampling, the degree of clonotype sharing among donors was expected to be affected by sequencing depth. The genetic and exposure-history diversity represented was limited by the small number of donors. Across a few donors, around 5.4% of naive CD4, more than 3% of naive CD8, about 2.3% of memory CD4, and approximately 0.4% of memory CD8 clonotypes were shared. Rarefaction of sorted-subset datasets indicated incomplete sequencing despite the large sequencing depth. Sampling was restricted to blood, and TCR repertoires in tissue are likely to differ from TCR repertoires in blood. Estimated clonotype richness was generally larger for naive than for memory subsets. Clonotypes shared by all four sorted-subset donors showed higher generation probabilities than non-shared clonotypes.

TCR CDR3 regions were amplified from genomic DNA by multiplex PCR using the deep immunoSEQ assay. For each cell subset, the extracted genomic DNA was distributed evenly across all wells of several immunoSEQ 96-well plates, and each plate served as one replicate. For sorted subsets, 150 to 250 ng of genomic DNA, equivalent to 25,000 to 30,000 T cell genomes, went into each replicate PCR. The purified libraries were quantified using a Qubit 3.0 fluorometer, sized with a Bioanalyzer 2100, and then quantified again using the KAPA Library Quantification kit. Every immunoSEQ 96-well plate was sequenced on a dedicated single-read 150-cycle Illumina NextSeq 550 flow cell. The study's processing was this. Because the immunoSEQ output held only junctional sequences and lacked quality scores, the filtering could not match the filtering applied to full-length reads. Sequences were annotated with PyIR, a Python wrapper for IgBLAST v1.9, using IMGT germline references to assign V/J genes and CDR3. Reads with weak V/J assignments (E-value above 1e-6), missing CDR3, stop codons, out-of-frame junctions, or ambiguous translated residues were removed. V3J clonotypes were defined as sequences sharing the same inferred V gene, J gene, and CDR3 amino acid sequence. Percentage overlap between repertoires was calculated by dividing the number of shared unique clonotypes by the size of the smaller repertoire. Richness of each repertoire was evaluated using RTK rarefaction, the Chao1 estimator, and Recon v2.1 estimates of unobserved clonotypes. For all TCRbeta clonotypes obtained by the gDNA method from a few donors, generation probabilities were computed with OLGA. Sourced from immuneACCESS, this table was stored by TCRdb with only in-frame sequences that have V and J called. A share of the clones is absent; for the studies checked, an unresolved V gene accounts for under half, and the remainder has no known explanation. V and J calls and clone size are those listed in that table; D and trimming were worked out from the DNA. This sample holds approximately 2.5 million clones; approximately 92% were observed only once. The ten most abundant clones make up 0.14% of the sample.

The CDR3 covers 11 residues, taking in both the cysteine and the phenylalanine. Solely the CDR3 DNA is kept, with 33 bases framed from the first base. V is clipped by 2 bases and J by 4 bases, and the sequence between their germline boundaries is 3 bases long. Reading the germline V gene gives CDR1 MNHEY and CDR2 SVGAGI. The donors were healthy, HIV-negative adults with no recently reported acute infections or vaccinations. Every donor was a Caucasian adult living in Nashville, Tennessee, USA. CD4+ T cells were enriched through magnetic negative selection, after which naive cells were positively selected on CD45RA and the remaining negative fraction served as the memory subset. After blood collection by leukapheresis, PBMCs were isolated using Ficoll-Histopaque density gradient centrifugation and then cryopreserved in the vapor phase of liquid nitrogen. Analytical flow cytometry was used to check the purity and quantity of every magnetically sorted T cell population. Genomic DNA was isolated from every sorted fraction and measured by UV absorbance on a Nanodrop 2000c.

In this sample, this clone turned up a few times. Its recognized antigen is unknown. No much larger clone is present one base from it, and per-base qualities are unavailable. The sample consisted of naive CD4+ T cells sorted from blood. Read against the paper, the sample's cell subset or site label means: CD45RA+ positively selected. This sequence originates from a young man in good health. This receptor chain uses TRBV6-5 and TRBJ2-7, with no confident D gene call. The DNA is as follows: TGTGCCAGCAGTTACAAGTACGAGCAGTACTTC. This is translated as CASSYKYEQYF.